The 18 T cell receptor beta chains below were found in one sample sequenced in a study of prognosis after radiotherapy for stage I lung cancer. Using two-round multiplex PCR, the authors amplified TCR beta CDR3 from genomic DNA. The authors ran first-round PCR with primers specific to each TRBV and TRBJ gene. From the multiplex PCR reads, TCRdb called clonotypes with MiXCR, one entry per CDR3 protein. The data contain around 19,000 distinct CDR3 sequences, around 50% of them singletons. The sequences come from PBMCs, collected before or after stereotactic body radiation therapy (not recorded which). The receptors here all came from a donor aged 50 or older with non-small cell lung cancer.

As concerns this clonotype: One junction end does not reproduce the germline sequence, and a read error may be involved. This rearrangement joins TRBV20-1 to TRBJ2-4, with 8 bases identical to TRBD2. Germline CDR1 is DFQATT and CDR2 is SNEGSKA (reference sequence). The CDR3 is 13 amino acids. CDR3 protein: CSADRGGGNTQYF. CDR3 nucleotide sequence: TGCAGTGCCGATCGGGGGGGCGGGAACACTCAGTACTTC.

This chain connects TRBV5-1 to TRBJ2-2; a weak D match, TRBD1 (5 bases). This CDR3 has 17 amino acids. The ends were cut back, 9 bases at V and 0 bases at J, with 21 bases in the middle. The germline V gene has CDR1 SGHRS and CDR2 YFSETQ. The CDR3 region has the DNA TGCGCCACCCAGGGTCCCCAGGGCTGTGCGAACACCGGGGAGCTGTTTTTT. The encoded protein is CATQGPQGCANTGELFF.

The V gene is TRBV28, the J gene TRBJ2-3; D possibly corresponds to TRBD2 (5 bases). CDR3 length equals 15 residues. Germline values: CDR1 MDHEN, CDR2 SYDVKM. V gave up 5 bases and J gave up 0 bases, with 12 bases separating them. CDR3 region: CASSRLSGSTDTQYF. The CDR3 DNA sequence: TGTGCCAGCAGTCGACTATCGGGAAGCACAGATACGCAGTATTTT.

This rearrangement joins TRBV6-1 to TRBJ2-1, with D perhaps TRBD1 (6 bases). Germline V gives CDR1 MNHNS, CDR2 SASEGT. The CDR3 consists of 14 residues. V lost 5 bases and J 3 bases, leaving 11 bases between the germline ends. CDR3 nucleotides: TGTGCCAGCAGTTCAGGGGCCTTCTACAATGAGCAGTTCTTC. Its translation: CASSSGAFYNEQFF.

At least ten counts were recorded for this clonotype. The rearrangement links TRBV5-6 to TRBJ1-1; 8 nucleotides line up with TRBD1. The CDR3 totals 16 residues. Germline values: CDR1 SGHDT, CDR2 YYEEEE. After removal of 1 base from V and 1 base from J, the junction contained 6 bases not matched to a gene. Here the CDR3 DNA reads TGTGCCAGCAGCTTGCTCGGACAGGGAACGAACACTGAAGCTTTCTTT. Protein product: CASSLLGQGTNTEAFF.

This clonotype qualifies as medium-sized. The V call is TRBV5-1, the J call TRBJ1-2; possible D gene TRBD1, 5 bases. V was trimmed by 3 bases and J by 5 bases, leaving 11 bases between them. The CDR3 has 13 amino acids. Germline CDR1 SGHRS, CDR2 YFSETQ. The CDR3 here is CASSSTQGYGYTF. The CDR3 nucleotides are TGCGCCAGCAGCTCCACTCAGGGATATGGCTACACCTTC.

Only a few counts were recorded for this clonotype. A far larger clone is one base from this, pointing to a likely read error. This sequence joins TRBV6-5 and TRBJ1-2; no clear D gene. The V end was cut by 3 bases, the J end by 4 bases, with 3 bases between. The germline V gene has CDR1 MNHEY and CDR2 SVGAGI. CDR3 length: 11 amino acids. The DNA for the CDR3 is TGTGCCAGCAGTTATATCTATGGCTACACCTTC. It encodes CASSYIYGYTF.

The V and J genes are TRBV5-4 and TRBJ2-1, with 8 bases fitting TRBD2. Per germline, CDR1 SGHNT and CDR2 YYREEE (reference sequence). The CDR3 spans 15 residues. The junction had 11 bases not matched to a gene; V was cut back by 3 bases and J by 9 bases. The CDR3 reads CASSSGLGRSSEQFF. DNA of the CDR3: TGTGCCAGCAGCTCGGGACTAGGAAGATCGAGTGAGCAGTTCTTC.

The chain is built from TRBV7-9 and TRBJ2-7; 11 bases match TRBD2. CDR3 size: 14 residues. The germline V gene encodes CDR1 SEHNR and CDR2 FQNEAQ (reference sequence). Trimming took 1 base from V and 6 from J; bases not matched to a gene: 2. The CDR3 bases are TGTGCCAGCAGCTTAGGGGGGACTAGCGGCGAGCAGTACTTC. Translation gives CASSLGGTSGEQYF.

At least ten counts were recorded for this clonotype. CDR3 coding DNA: TGTGCCAGCAGCGGTGCCGGGCCGGGACCCAACTATGGCTACACCTTC. Encoded protein: CASSGAGPGPNYGYTF. The chain has TRBV9 and TRBJ1-2, with TRBD1 as a possible D gene (5 bases). Trimming took 3 bases from V and 2 from J, leaving 17 bases between them. The CDR3 is 16 amino acids. The V gene's germline CDR1 is SGDLS and CDR2 YYNGEE.

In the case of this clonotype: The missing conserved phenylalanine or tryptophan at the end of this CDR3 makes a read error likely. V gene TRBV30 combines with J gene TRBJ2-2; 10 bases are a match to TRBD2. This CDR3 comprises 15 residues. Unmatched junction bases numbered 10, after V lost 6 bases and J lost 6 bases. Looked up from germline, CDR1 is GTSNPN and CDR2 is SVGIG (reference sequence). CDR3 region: CACSLAGGSAGELFS. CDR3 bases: TGTGCCTGTAGTTTAGCGGGAGGATCGGCCGGGGAGCTGTTTTCT.

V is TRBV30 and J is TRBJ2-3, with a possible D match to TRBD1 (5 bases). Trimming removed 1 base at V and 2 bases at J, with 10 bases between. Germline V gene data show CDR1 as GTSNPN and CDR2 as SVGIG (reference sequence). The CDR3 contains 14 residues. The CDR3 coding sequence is TGTGCCTGGAGTGGGGGCCTAATCACAGATACGCAGTATTTT. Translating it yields CAWSGGLITDTQYF.

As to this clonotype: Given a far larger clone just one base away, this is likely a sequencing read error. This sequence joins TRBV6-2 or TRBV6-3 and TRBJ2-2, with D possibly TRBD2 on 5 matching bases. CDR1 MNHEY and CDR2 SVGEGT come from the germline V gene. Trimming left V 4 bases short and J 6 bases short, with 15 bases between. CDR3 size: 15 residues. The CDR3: CASSWSSDSAGELFF. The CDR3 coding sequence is TGTGCCAGCAGTTGGAGTAGCGATTCGGCCGGGGAGCTGTTTTTT.

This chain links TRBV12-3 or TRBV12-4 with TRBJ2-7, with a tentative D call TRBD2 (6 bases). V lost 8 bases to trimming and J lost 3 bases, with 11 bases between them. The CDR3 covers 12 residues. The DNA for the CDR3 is TGTGCCAGCGGCCAGGGAGGCTACGAGCAGTACTTC. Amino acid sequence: CASGQGGYEQYF.

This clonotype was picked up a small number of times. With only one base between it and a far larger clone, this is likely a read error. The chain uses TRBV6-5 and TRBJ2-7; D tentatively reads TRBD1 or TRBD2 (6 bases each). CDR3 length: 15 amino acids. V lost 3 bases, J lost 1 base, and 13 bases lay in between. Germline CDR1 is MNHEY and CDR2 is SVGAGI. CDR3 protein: CASSYWGARSYEQYF. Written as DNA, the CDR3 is TGTGCCAGCAGTTATTGGGGGGCGCGGTCCTACGAGCAGTACTTC.

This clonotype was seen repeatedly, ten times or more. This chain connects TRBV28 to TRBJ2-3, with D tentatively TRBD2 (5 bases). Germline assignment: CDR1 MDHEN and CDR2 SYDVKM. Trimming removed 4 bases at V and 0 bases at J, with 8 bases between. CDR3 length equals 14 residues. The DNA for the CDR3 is TGTGCCAGCAGTTCGGACTCCAGCACAGATACGCAGTATTTT. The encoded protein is CASSSDSSTDTQYF. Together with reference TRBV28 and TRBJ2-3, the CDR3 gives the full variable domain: DVKVTQSSRYLVKRTGEKVFLECVQDMDHENMFWYRQDPGLGLRLIYFSYDVKMKEKGDIPEGYSVSREKKERFSLILESASTNQTSMYLCASSSDSSTDTQYFGPGTRLTVL.

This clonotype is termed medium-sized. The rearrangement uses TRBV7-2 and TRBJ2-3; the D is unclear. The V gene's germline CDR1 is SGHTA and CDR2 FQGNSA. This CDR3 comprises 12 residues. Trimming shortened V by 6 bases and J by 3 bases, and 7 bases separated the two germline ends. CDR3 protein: CASSQTTDTQYF. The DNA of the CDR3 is TGTGCCAGCAGTCAGACGACAGATACGCAGTATTTT.

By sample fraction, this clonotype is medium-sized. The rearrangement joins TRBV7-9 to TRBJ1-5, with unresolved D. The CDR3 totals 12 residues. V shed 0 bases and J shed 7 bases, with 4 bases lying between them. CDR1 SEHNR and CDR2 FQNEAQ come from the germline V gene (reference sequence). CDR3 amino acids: CASSLAGQPQHF. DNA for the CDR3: TGTGCCAGCAGCTTAGCAGGGCAGCCCCAGCATTTT.